This entry concerns a single T cell receptor (beta chain). Its antigen is currently unknown. These data come from a study of T cells in Graves' hyperthyroidism and ophthalmopathy. Whole-study results and caveats: Before onset, by a median of approximately 5.9 months, the model predicted ophthalmopathy. A model using 13 V-J features told ophthalmopathy apart from stable hyperthyroidism.

Any patient presenting with uncontrolled infection, other autoimmune disease, pregnancy or lactation was left out. From germline, CDR1 is SEHNR and CDR2 FQNEAQ (reference sequence). J was trimmed by 6 bases and V by 3 bases; bases with no gene match: 7. The CDR3 is made up of 15 amino acids. Researchers took RNA transcripts and amplified the TCR beta CDR3 regions from them. First-round RT-PCR with HTBI primers amplified the TCR CDR3 region. TCRdb reprocessed the multiplex PCR reads with MiXCR, giving one entry per CDR3 protein. The profile shows 450,000 to 700,000 distinct CDR3 sequences, around 46% of them singletons.

This TCR derives from an adult woman with Graves' disease, either hyperthyroidism or ophthalmopathy (not recorded which). The sequencing sample was made of peripheral blood or thyroid tissue (not recorded which). J is TRBJ2-7 and V is TRBV7-9, with 11 bases identical to TRBD1. CDR3 sequence: CASSFSGTGGGEQYF. CDR3 nucleotides: TGTGCCAGCAGCTTCTCCGGGACAGGGGGTGGCGAGCAGTACTTC.